These 26 T cell receptor beta chains came from one sample sequenced in a study of identifying expanded T cells in peripheral blood. Sequencing was performed with immunoSEQ multiplex PCR; in TCRdb, only in-frame clones are kept and a portion is missing. The repertoire holds about 53,000 clones, about four fifths seen once, with roughly a sixth in the top ten. Sequenced: blood. Receptors originate from a person aged 18 to 69 in good health.

The chain combines TRBV11-2 with TRBJ2-1; D is possibly TRBD1 (6 bases). The germline CDR1 and CDR2 sequences are SGHAT and FQNNGV. V lost 2 bases and J 5 bases, leaving 19 bases between the germline ends. This CDR3 contains 17 residues. As DNA, the CDR3 is TGTGCCAGCAGCTTATGGGGGCGGTGGGGAAGGGACAATGAGCAGTTCTTC. Translation gives CASSLWGRWGRDNEQFF.

The V call is TRBV5-1, the J call TRBJ1-2, with D possibly being TRBD1 (6 bases). V gave up 2 bases and J gave up 3 bases, with 8 bases separating them. CDR1 is SGHRS and CDR2 is YFSETQ in the germline V gene. CDR3 length: 13 amino acids. CDR3 protein: CASSLGQYYGYTF. Here the CDR3 DNA reads TGCGCCAGCAGCTTAGGACAGTACTATGGCTACACCTTC.

The chain is built from TRBV6-5 and TRBJ2-2; no firm D call. Trimming left V 6 bases short and J 0 bases short, with 11 bases between. This CDR3 contains 15 residues. Germline V gives CDR1 MNHEY, CDR2 SVGAGI. CDR3 bases: TGTGCCAGCAGCCCTGACCGAGCGAACACCGGGGAGCTGTTTTTT. Its protein is CASSPDRANTGELFF.

This chain joins TRBV5-5 and TRBJ1-6; 11 bases line up with TRBD1. This CDR3 contains 15 residues. CDR1 SGHKS and CDR2 YYEKEE come from the germline V gene (reference sequence). J was trimmed by 11 bases and V by 5 bases; bases with no gene match: 9. CDR3 amino acids: CASSRGQGVGTPLHF. CDR3 DNA: TGTGCCAGCAGTCGGGGACAGGGGGTTGGGACACCCCTCCACTTT.

The V call is TRBV7-9, the J call TRBJ2-1; D remains unclear. Per germline, CDR1 SEHNR and CDR2 FQNEAQ (reference sequence). Trimming pared 4 bases from V and 7 bases from J, leaving 8 bases between. CDR3 length equals 12 residues. CDR3: CASSSVTNEQFF. The CDR3 DNA sequence: TGTGCCAGCAGCTCTGTAACTAATGAGCAGTTCTTC.

V and J are TRBV15 and TRBJ2-5, with D perhaps matching TRBD2 (6 bases). Trimming took 5 bases from V and 2 from J, leaving 15 bases between them. CDR3 length: 15 residues. CDR1 is LNHNV and CDR2 is YYDKDF in the germline V gene (reference sequence). CDR3 DNA: TGTGCCACCAGCTCCCGGGGAGGAAGTCAAGAGACCCAGTACTTC. This translates into CATSSRGGSQETQYF.

The chain has TRBV15 and TRBJ2-7; TRBD1 agrees at 8 bases. The CDR3 length is 15 residues. Germline CDR1 LNHNV, CDR2 YYDKDF (reference sequence). J was trimmed by 5 bases and V by 2 bases; bases with no gene match: 8. The CDR3 reads CATSRYRGISDEQYV. The DNA of the CDR3 is TGTGCCACCAGCAGATACAGGGGGATCAGCGACGAGCAGTACGTC.

This chain links TRBV2 with TRBJ2-5, with 12 bases identical to TRBD2. Germline V CDR1 and CDR2: SNHLY, FYNNEI. V trimming: 6 bases; J trimming: 5 bases; junction bases outside the gene matches: 4. CDR3 length equals 14 residues. CDR3 sequence: CASRGLAGWETQYF. The CDR3 coding sequence is TGTGCCAGCAGGGGACTAGCGGGCTGGGAGACCCAGTACTTC.

The rearrangement uses TRBV27 and TRBJ1-2, with D perhaps TRBD1 (5 bases). The CDR3 spans 14 residues. Deletions cut 5 bases from V and 3 bases from J, with 13 bases between. CDR1 and CDR2 from the germline V gene are MNHEY and SMNVEV (reference sequence). Here the CDR3 DNA reads TGTGCCAGCAGTCCCCGAGGGGACTACTATGGCTACACCTTC. As protein: CASSPRGDYYGYTF.

The V and J genes are TRBV27 and TRBJ1-1, with a possible D match to TRBD1 (6 bases). The V gene lost 3 bases and the J gene lost 11 bases, with 19 bases spanning the gap. The germline V gene has CDR1 MNHEY and CDR2 SMNVEV (reference sequence). The CDR3 is 14 amino acids. The CDR3 DNA reads TGTGCCAGCAGTTTCCTCCGGGGGGGGGCTGGCGCTTTCTTT. It yields the protein CASSFLRGGAGAFF.

This clone has more than one count but fewer than ten. The V gene is TRBV19, the J gene TRBJ1-5; TRBD1 matches at 8 bases. V lost 5 bases to trimming and J lost 1 base; unmatched junction nucleotides: 7. In germline, CDR1 is LNHDA, CDR2 SQIVND (reference sequence). The CDR3 has 16 amino acids. CDR3 amino acids: CASSLTGQGSNQPQHF. CDR3 nucleotide sequence: TGTGCCAGTAGTCTAACTGGACAGGGAAGCAATCAGCCCCAGCATTTT.

The chain joins TRBV7-9 to TRBJ1-1, with D tentatively TRBD1 (6 bases). Germline values: CDR1 SEHNR, CDR2 FQNEAQ (reference sequence). The CDR3 spans 14 residues. Trimming took off 5 bases at V and 3 bases at J, with 13 bases between the two ends. CDR3 DNA: TGTGCCAGCAGCACCCGGGACACAGACACTGAAGCTTTCTTT. This codes for CASSTRDTDTEAFF.

V and J are TRBV5-4 and TRBJ2-5; 8 bases map to TRBD2. Germline CDR1 and CDR2: SGHNT and YYREEE (reference sequence). Germline trimming cut 0 bases from V and 7 bases from J; bases unmatched to any gene: 11. The CDR3 has 16 amino acids. In nucleotides, the CDR3 is TGTGCCAGCAGCTTGGCGGGAGGGCCCTCCCCTCGGACCCAGTACTTC. It is translated as CASSLAGGPSPRTQYF.

The chain recombines TRBV18 with TRBJ2-1; D might be TRBD1 or TRBD2, each matching 6 bases. The V gene lost 6 bases and the J gene lost 6 bases, with 18 bases spanning the gap. CDR3 length equals 15 residues. CDR1 and CDR2 (germline): KGHSH, LQKENI. This CDR3 reads CASSPIGGFSNEQFF. In nucleotides, the CDR3 is TGTGCCAGCTCGCCTATAGGGGGGTTCTCCAATGAGCAGTTCTTC.

The chain recombines TRBV7-6 with TRBJ2-3, with unresolved D. This CDR3 has 11 residues. With 6 bases removed from V and 6 bases from J, the gap between germline ends came to 7 bases. CDR1 SGHVS and CDR2 FNYEAQ come from the germline V gene. The CDR3 here is CASRGGDTQYF. The CDR3 DNA reads as TGTGCCAGCAGGGGTGGGGATACGCAGTATTTT.

The chain joins TRBV14 to TRBJ1-6, with D unclear. CDR1 is SGHDN and CDR2 is FVKESK in the germline V gene. The ends were cut back, 4 bases at V and 7 bases at J, with 20 bases in the middle. CDR3 length equals 17 residues. CDR3 sequence: CASSRRGVWGGNSPLHF. The CDR3 DNA reads TGTGCCAGCAGCCGCCGCGGGGTATGGGGAGGCAATTCACCCCTCCACTTT.

V is TRBV30 and J is TRBJ1-1, with a possible D match to TRBD1 (6 bases). This CDR3 has 15 amino acids. CDR1 and CDR2 (germline): GTSNPN, SVGIG (reference sequence). V dropped 0 bases and J dropped 1 base, with 12 bases sitting between them. The CDR3 loop is CAWSVPGHSNTEAFF. CDR3 coding DNA: TGTGCCTGGAGTGTGCCGGGACACTCGAACACTGAAGCTTTCTTT.

The chain carries TRBV7-2 and TRBJ2-3, with D uncertain. Trimming cost V 9 bases and J 2 bases, with 18 bases left between them. Germline CDR1 is SGHTA and CDR2 is FQGNSA. The CDR3 extends over 15 amino acids. The CDR3 DNA follows: TGTGCCAGTGCCTCCCAAGGTGCCGACACAGATACGCAGTATTTT. Amino acid sequence: CASASQGADTDTQYF. Complete variable domain (other parts from reference TRBV7-2 and TRBJ2-3): GAGVSQSPSNKVTEKGKDVELRCDPISGHTALYWYRQSLGQGLEFLIYFQGNSAPDKSGLPSDRFSAERTGGSVSTLTIQRTQQEDSAVYLCASASQGADTDTQYFGPGTRLTVL.

V and J are TRBV14 and TRBJ2-3; D may be TRBD2 (6 bases). Trimming shortened V by 0 bases and J by 6 bases, and 13 bases separated the two germline ends. CDR1 SGHDN and CDR2 FVKESK come from the germline V gene. The CDR3 has 15 residues. CDR3 in amino acids: CASSQEVLAADTQYF. The CDR3 bases are TGTGCCAGCAGCCAAGAGGTACTAGCCGCTGATACGCAGTATTTT.

Written as DNA, the CDR3 is TGTGCCTCAAACCTGAGGTGGGACACTGAAGCTTTCTTT. The encoded protein is CASNLRWDTEAFF. V gene TRBV2 combines with J gene TRBJ1-1; D gene ambiguous. Germline lookup yields CDR1 SNHLY and CDR2 FYNNEI. The CDR3 extends over 13 amino acids. V was clipped by 11 bases and J by 3 bases, with 16 bases between them.

The V gene is TRBV5-1, the J gene TRBJ2-5; TRBD1 matches 8 bases. The germline gives CDR1 SGHRS, CDR2 YFSETQ. Germline trimming cut 5 bases from V and 2 bases from J; bases unmatched to any gene: 5. This CDR3 is built from 14 residues. CDR3 nucleotides: TGCGCCAGCAGTTCCGGACAGGGACAAGAGACCCAGTACTTC. It translates to CASSSGQGQETQYF.

In this sample, this clone turned up once. This sequence joins TRBV5-1 and TRBJ1-1, with no clear D. CDR1 is SGHRS, CDR2 YFSETQ, per germline. This CDR3 is 13 amino acids long. Trimming shortened V by 2 bases and J by 1 base, and 6 bases separated the two germline ends. The CDR3 protein is CASSLTENTEAFF. CDR3 DNA: TGCGCCAGCAGCTTAACTGAGAACACTGAAGCTTTCTTT.

The gene calls are TRBV30 and TRBJ1-1; 12 bases match TRBD1. The V and J ends lost 3 bases and 4 bases, in that order; junction bases with no gene match: 6. This CDR3 has 15 residues. Germline CDR1 is GTSNPN and CDR2 is SVGIG (reference sequence). CDR3 nucleotides: TGTGCCTGGAGGGAGATGGGACAGGGGGCCACTGAAGCTTTCTTT. Translating it yields CAWREMGQGATEAFF.

The CDR3 loop is CASSDRVNEKLFF. The CDR3 DNA is TGTGCCAGCAGTGACAGGGTTAATGAAAAACTGTTTTTT. This chain joins TRBV6-1 and TRBJ1-4; D possibly corresponds to TRBD1 (5 bases). This CDR3 has 13 residues. Trimming stripped 3 bases from V and 4 bases from J, with 6 bases between. In germline, CDR1 is MNHNS, CDR2 SASEGT.

The sample holds a few counts of this clone. The chain has TRBV15 and TRBJ1-5; 9 positions match TRBD1. Trimming took 3 bases from V and 6 from J; bases not matched to a gene: 9. CDR3 length: 16 amino acids. Per the germline V gene, CDR1 is LNHNV and CDR2 is YYDKDF (reference sequence). CDR3: CATSSLTGGAGQPQHF. CDR3 in DNA: TGTGCCACCAGCAGTCTCACAGGGGGCGCAGGTCAGCCCCAGCATTTT.

This chain connects TRBV6-5 to TRBJ2-5; TRBD2 is a possible D gene (5 bases). Trimming took off 2 bases at V and 5 bases at J, with 12 bases between the two ends. Germline V gives CDR1 MNHEY, CDR2 SVGAGI. CDR3 length: 14 residues. The CDR3 sequence is CASSYHGVLETQYF. CDR3 bases: TGTGCCAGCAGTTACCACGGGGTGCTGGAGACCCAGTACTTC.